This passage covers 17 T cell receptor beta chains from one sample sequenced in a study of T cells after yellow fever vaccination. TCRdb re-called the 5' RACE reads through MiXCR, storing one row per CDR3 protein. Of 500,000 to 650,000 distinct CDR3 sequences in the sample, 13% were seen once. The material sequenced was PBMCs, taken on the day of the yellow fever booster vaccination. The receptors derive from a man aged 25-45 years who received the YFV17D yellow fever vaccine.

This clonotype was recorded many times. J is TRBJ2-7 and V is TRBV5-1, with 8 bases that match TRBD1. The junction had 5 bases not matched to a gene; V was cut back by 3 bases and J by 3 bases. Germline-derived CDR1 and CDR2 are SGHRS and YFSETQ. This CDR3 has 14 residues. The CDR3 DNA reads as TGCGCCAGCAGCTCTCCCGGGACAGGCTACGAGCAGTACTTC. This gives the protein CASSSPGTGYEQYF.

There are a few counts of this clonotype. The V gene is TRBV7-9, the J gene TRBJ2-1; D possibly uses TRBD1 or TRBD2 (5 bases each). There are 12 residues in the CDR3. Germline loops: CDR1 SEHNR, CDR2 FQNEAQ (reference sequence). V lost 1 base and J 15 bases, leaving 13 bases between the germline ends. Here the CDR3 DNA reads TGTGCCAGCAGCTTAGTGCCAGGGAGTCTGTTCTTC. Translated, it gives CASSLVPGSLFF.

This clonotype was counted many times. The genes are TRBV7-2 and TRBJ2-3; D possibly uses TRBD1 or TRBD2 (5 bases each). CDR3 length: 16 amino acids. V dropped 1 base and J dropped 2 bases, with 13 bases sitting between them. The germline CDR1 and CDR2 sequences are SGHTA and FQGNSA. The CDR3 sequence is CASSLVGTSDTDTQYF. Here the CDR3 DNA reads TGTGCCAGCAGCTTAGTTGGGACCAGCGACACAGATACGCAGTATTTT.

V is TRBV6-2 or TRBV6-3 and J is TRBJ2-7; the D call may be TRBD1 or TRBD2 (5 bases each). The CDR3 extends over 15 amino acids. Trimming took 4 bases from V and 0 from J, leaving 13 bases between them. Germline assignment: CDR1 MNHEY and CDR2 SVGEGT. This CDR3 reads CASSSPGRVSYEQYF. CDR3 nucleotides: TGTGCCAGCAGTTCCCCGGGACGGGTCTCCTACGAGCAGTACTTC.

This clonotype was counted ten times or more. The chain recombines TRBV20-1 with TRBJ2-5; 7 nucleotides match TRBD2. The CDR3 sequence is 14 residues long. The V and J ends lost 1 base and 4 bases, in that order; junction bases with no gene match: 6. The germline V gene encodes CDR1 DFQATT and CDR2 SNEGSKA (reference sequence). As DNA, the CDR3 is TGCAGTGCTAGAGTTCCGGGAGGAGGAGAGACCCAGTACTTC. Its protein product is CSARVPGGGETQYF.

The rearrangement links TRBV6-5 to TRBJ2-5; TRBD1 matches 7 bases. The V segment lost 5 bases and the J segment 5 bases; nucleotides outside the gene matches: 8. CDR1 and CDR2 (germline): MNHEY, SVGAGI. The length of the CDR3 is 14 residues. CDR3 DNA sequence: TGTGCCAGCAGTATATCGACAGGGATTGAGACCCAGTACTTC. Amino acid sequence: CASSISTGIETQYF.

The V and J genes are TRBV7-2 and TRBJ1-4; maybe TRBD1 (6 bases). CDR1 is SGHTA, CDR2 FQGNSA, per germline. CDR3 length: 12 amino acids. The V end lost 1 base, the J end lost 10 bases, and 7 bases lay between the germline ends. CDR3 sequence (DNA): TGTGCCAGCAGCTTAGAAGGGGGAAAACTGTTTTTT. Protein product: CASSLEGGKLFF.

The sample holds a few counts of this clonotype. The chain is built from TRBV24-1 and TRBJ2-2, with D possibly called TRBD1 or TRBD2 (6 bases each). The CDR3 covers 17 residues. Trimming took off 2 bases at V and 4 bases at J, with 16 bases between the two ends. Germline V lookup: CDR1 KGHDR, CDR2 SFDVKD. CDR3 loop: CATSDSPGARATGELFF. CDR3 nucleotides: TGTGCCACCAGTGATTCCCCGGGGGCCCGGGCCACCGGGGAGCTGTTTTTT.

This clonotype was detected a few times. For the CDR3, the DNA is TGTGCCAGCAGATCGGTAGAGACCCAGTACTTC. Amino acids: CASRSVETQYF. The chain has TRBV27 and TRBJ2-5; D remains unclear. The germline V gene has CDR1 MNHEY and CDR2 SMNVEV (reference sequence). The ends were cut back, 6 bases at V and 4 bases at J, with 6 bases in the middle. This CDR3 comprises 11 residues.

This clonotype was observed a few times. The chain has TRBV5-1 and TRBJ2-7; D is ambiguous. The V and J ends lost 9 bases and 6 bases respectively, with 10 bases between them. Germline CDR1 and CDR2: SGHRS and YFSETQ. The CDR3 covers 10 residues. As DNA, the CDR3 is TGCGCCACCGACGAAGGCGAGCAGTACTTC. It encodes CATDEGEQYF.

The chain recombines TRBV20-1 with TRBJ2-5; the match to TRBD1 covers 12 bases. Germline values: CDR1 DFQATT, CDR2 SNEGSKA (reference sequence). With 3 bases clipped from V and 5 bases from J, the junction kept 13 bases outside the gene matches. The CDR3 extends over 17 amino acids. The CDR3 DNA is TGCAGTGCTAGTCCCTCCACCGGGACAGGGGGCGCGGAGACCCAGTACTTC. This gives the protein CSASPSTGTGGAETQYF.

This clonotype was seen a handful of times. CDR3 amino acids: CASSLDYGTRSSEQYF. The CDR3, as DNA: TGTGCCAGCAGCTTAGATTACGGGACTAGGTCCAGCGAGCAGTACTTC. This rearrangement joins TRBV11-2 to TRBJ2-7; 8 nucleotides align to TRBD2. The V segment lost 0 bases and the J segment 6 bases; nucleotides outside the gene matches: 10. This CDR3 comprises 16 residues. The germline gives CDR1 SGHAT, CDR2 FQNNGV.

The V gene is TRBV7-2, the J gene TRBJ1-1, with D perhaps TRBD1 (6 bases). CDR1 is SGHTA, CDR2 FQGNSA, per germline. This CDR3 is built from 16 residues. Trimming stripped 1 base from V and 0 bases from J, with 12 bases between. CDR3 in amino acids: CASSLVGGRVNTEAFF. The CDR3 DNA reads as TGTGCCAGCAGCTTAGTCGGGGGCCGAGTGAACACTGAAGCTTTCTTT.

The chain joins TRBV7-9 to TRBJ2-2, with D possibly being TRBD2 (5 bases). Germline values: CDR1 SEHNR, CDR2 FQNEAQ (reference sequence). The CDR3 contains 12 residues. Trimming took 4 bases from V and 7 from J, leaving 7 bases between them. The CDR3 nucleotides are TGTGCCAGCAGCTACGCGGGCGGGGAGCTGTTTTTT. This encodes CASSYAGGELFF. The full variable domain, completed using reference TRBV7-9 and TRBJ2-2, is DTGVSQNPRHKITKRGQNVTFRCDPISEHNRLYWYRQTLGQGPEFLTYFQNEAQLEKSRLLSDRFSAERPKGSFSTLEIQRTEQGDSAMYLCASSYAGGELFFGEGSRLTVL.

This clonotype was counted a few times. The rearrangement joins TRBV20-1 to TRBJ2-3; D possibly uses TRBD1 or TRBD2 (5 bases each). Germline lookup yields CDR1 DFQATT and CDR2 SNEGSKA (reference sequence). V lost 0 bases to trimming and J lost 10 bases, with 8 bases between them. CDR3 length: 11 amino acids. CDR3 residues: CSARDRGAQYF. The CDR3 nucleotides are TGCAGTGCTAGAGATAGAGGGGCGCAGTATTTT.

The chain has TRBV6-1 and TRBJ1-4; the D gene is possibly TRBD1 (5 bases). Germline V gene lookup returns CDR1 MNHNS and CDR2 SASEGT. The CDR3 consists of 14 residues. Trimming took off 1 base at V and 7 bases at J, with 10 bases between the two ends. The CDR3 bases are TGTGCCAGCAGTGAAGGGGGCGCGGGTGAAAAACTGTTTTTT. Its translation: CASSEGGAGEKLFF.

The V call is TRBV6-2 or TRBV6-3, the J call TRBJ2-1; TRBD2 agrees at 11 bases. V dropped 5 bases and J dropped 4; count of bases not matched to a gene: 7. Germline V CDR1 and CDR2: MNHEY, SVGEGT. The CDR3 runs to 16 residues. The CDR3 here is CASSTPGTSGYNEQFF. CDR3 DNA: TGTGCCAGCAGTACCCCCGGGACTAGCGGTTACAATGAGCAGTTCTTC.